One sample yielded the 18 T cell receptor beta chains listed below, sequenced in a study of blood T cell repertoires in COVID-19. Profiled with immunoSEQ multiplex PCR; TCRdb holds only in-frame clones, not every one. Of a few hundred thousand clones listed, 90% are singletons. The sequenced sample consisted of peripheral blood. The receptors were gathered from a woman in her sixties with COVID-19, enrolled during active disease.

The chain links TRBV6-5 to TRBJ2-1; D might be TRBD2 (5 bases). CDR1 MNHEY and CDR2 SVGAGI come from the germline V gene. Trimming removed 4 bases at V and 8 bases at J, with 12 bases between. This CDR3 is built from 13 residues. CDR3 nucleotide sequence: TGTGCCAGCAGTTCTGGGAGAAGGGATGAGCAGTTCTTC. As protein: CASSSGRRDEQFF.

This sequence joins TRBV4-1 and TRBJ1-1, with TRBD1 as a possible D gene (5 bases). Germline V lookup: CDR1 MGHRA, CDR2 YSYEKL. V was cut by 3 bases and J by 3 bases, with 11 bases left in between. The CDR3 extends over 14 amino acids. The CDR3, as DNA: TGCGCCAGCAGCCACAGGGCCCGAGACACTGAAGCTTTCTTT. Its protein product is CASSHRARDTEAFF.

The gene calls are TRBV25-1 and TRBJ1-1, with 9 positions matching TRBD1. Germline CDR1 reads MGHDK; CDR2 reads SYGVNS. This CDR3 has 16 residues. V was clipped by 7 bases and J by 2 bases; unmatched bases: 11. CDR3 nucleotides: TGTGCCAGCACTCAAACAGGGGGCGCATTCAACACTGAAGCTTTCTTT. This codes for CASTQTGGAFNTEAFF.

The chain has TRBV10-3 and TRBJ1-1; no clear D. The CDR3 length is 15 residues. Trimming stripped 6 bases from V and 4 bases from J, with 18 bases between. Germline CDR1 reads ENHRY; CDR2 reads SYGVKD. The CDR3 nucleotides read TGTGCCATCAGGAGGGAAGGGAACGAGGGCACTGAAGCTTTCTTT. Translated, it gives CAIRREGNEGTEAFF.

V and J are TRBV19 and TRBJ2-2; 7 bases are shared with TRBD1. V trimming: 4 bases; J trimming: 5 bases; junction bases outside the gene matches: 10. In germline, CDR1 is LNHDA, CDR2 SQIVND (reference sequence). CDR3 length equals 16 residues. Written as DNA, the CDR3 is TGTGCCAGTAGTAACAGGGGCACCCACGGGACCGGGGAGCTGTTTTTT. Protein sequence: CASSNRGTHGTGELFF.

This sequence joins TRBV4-1 and TRBJ2-3, with 10 bases fitting TRBD1. The length of the CDR3 is 16 residues. Germline loops: CDR1 MGHRA, CDR2 YSYEKL. V lost 4 bases to trimming and J lost 2 bases; unmatched junction nucleotides: 6. CDR3 sequence: CASSLRGTGDTDTQYF. DNA of the CDR3: TGCGCCAGCAGCCTACGGGGGACAGGGGACACAGATACGCAGTATTTT.

This chain uses TRBV27 with TRBJ1-1, with a possible D match to TRBD1 (5 bases). The CDR3 extends over 12 amino acids. Trimming cost V 7 bases and J 4 bases, with 10 bases left between them. From germline, CDR1 is MNHEY and CDR2 SMNVEV (reference sequence). The CDR3 nucleotides are TGTGCCAGCATAGGGGATATCACTGAAGCTTTCTTT. This codes for CASIGDITEAFF.

CDR3 in amino acids: CATSRDFRQPQHF. CDR3 nucleotide sequence: TGTGCCACCAGCAGAGATTTCCGGCAGCCCCAGCATTTT. The chain has TRBV15 and TRBJ1-5; D not certain. CDR1 is LNHNV, CDR2 YYDKDF, per germline (reference sequence). V lost 0 bases and J lost 7, with 7 bases in between. The CDR3 has 13 amino acids.

The chain joins TRBV7-9 to TRBJ2-7, with D hard to call. The CDR3 totals 16 residues. V was trimmed by 2 bases and J by 0 bases, leaving 14 bases between them. CDR1 is SEHNR, CDR2 FQNEAQ, per germline (reference sequence). CDR3 coding DNA: TGTGCCAGCAGCTTAAGTCCGGCAGGTACCTCCTACGAGCAGTACTTC. It is translated as CASSLSPAGTSYEQYF.

The rearrangement uses TRBV19 and TRBJ1-1, with 7 bases that match TRBD1. The V gene end was trimmed by 10 bases and the J gene end by 0 bases; junction bases not matched to a gene: 5. Germline CDR1 is LNHDA and CDR2 is SQIVND (reference sequence). This CDR3 has 13 amino acids. CDR3 in amino acids: CATSDRMNTEAFF. DNA of the CDR3: TGTGCCACCTCGGACAGGATGAACACTGAAGCTTTCTTT.

The chain uses TRBV5-4 and TRBJ1-2; 7 bases agree with TRBD1. With V trimmed by 7 bases and J by 7 bases, 22 bases remained unmatched. The length of the CDR3 is 17 residues. CDR1 is SGHNT, CDR2 YYREEE, per germline (reference sequence). CDR3 region: CASSPVPGQSYSGGYTF. The DNA of the CDR3 is TGTGCCAGCTCCCCTGTCCCGGGACAGTCCTACTCGGGTGGCTACACCTTC.

A single count supports this clone. The chain uses TRBV5-1 and TRBJ2-1, with 10 positions matching TRBD2. This CDR3 has 16 residues. Germline CDR1 SGHRS, CDR2 YFSETQ. V lost 6 bases to trimming and J lost 7 bases; unmatched junction nucleotides: 13. This CDR3 reads CASTLAGAGGRNEQFF. The CDR3 DNA follows: TGCGCCAGCACTCTTGCGGGAGCGGGAGGGAGGAATGAGCAGTTCTTC.

As concerns this clone: Relative to the germline gene, one junction end is altered; a read error may explain this. This sequence joins TRBV13 and TRBJ1-1; possible D gene TRBD1, 6 bases. The CDR3 is 15 amino acids. Germline V lookup: CDR1 PRHDT, CDR2 FYEKMQ (reference sequence). The CDR3 region is CASTLLGTPNTEAFF. In DNA, the CDR3 is TGTGCCAGCACCTTACTCGGGACACCGAACACTGAAGCTTTCTTT.

J is TRBJ1-1 and V is TRBV6-2 or TRBV6-3; 12 nucleotides agree with TRBD1. The germline V gene encodes CDR1 MNHEY and CDR2 SVGEGT. The CDR3 is made up of 17 amino acids. J lost 1 base, V lost 2 bases, and 5 bases had no gene match. CDR3 protein: CASSYISGQGANTEAFF. CDR3 in DNA: TGTGCCAGCAGTTACATCTCGGGACAGGGGGCGAACACTGAAGCTTTCTTT.

The chain links TRBV29-1 to TRBJ1-5, with TRBD1 as a possible D gene (6 bases). The length of the CDR3 is 12 residues. The germline gives CDR1 SQVTM, CDR2 ANQGSEA. Trimming took 4 bases from V and 4 from J, leaving 8 bases between them. CDR3 region: CSVGGTNQPQHF. CDR3 bases: TGCAGCGTTGGGGGGACAAATCAGCCCCAGCATTTT.

The V and J genes are TRBV4-2 and TRBJ2-1; 8 bases match TRBD1. The CDR3 spans 14 residues. The germline V gene encodes CDR1 LGHNA and CDR2 YNFKEQ. The J segment lost 8 bases and the V segment lost 4 bases, leaving 7 bases of the junction unmatched. The CDR3 DNA sequence: TGTGCCAGCAGCCCGGGACAGGTCATCGATGAGCAGTTCTTC. Translated, it gives CASSPGQVIDEQFF.

The chain couples TRBV6-4 to TRBJ1-6, with D perhaps TRBD1 (5 bases). The germline V gene encodes CDR1 MRHNA and CDR2 SNTAGT. V shed 7 bases and J shed 9 bases, with 10 bases lying between them. CDR3 length equals 12 residues. The CDR3 here is CASNKGLSPLHF. The CDR3 nucleotides read TGTGCCAGCAATAAGGGGCTTTCACCCCTCCACTTT.

DNA of the CDR3: TGTGCCAGCAGTCGGGGGGTGGATGGGGCCAACGTCCTGACTTTC. This translates into CASSRGVDGANVLTF. The V gene is TRBV6-4, the J gene TRBJ2-6, with 7 bases fitting TRBD2. V lost 5 bases, J lost 3 bases, and 4 bases stayed unmatched. Germline V gives CDR1 MRHNA, CDR2 SNTAGT. CDR3 length: 15 amino acids.